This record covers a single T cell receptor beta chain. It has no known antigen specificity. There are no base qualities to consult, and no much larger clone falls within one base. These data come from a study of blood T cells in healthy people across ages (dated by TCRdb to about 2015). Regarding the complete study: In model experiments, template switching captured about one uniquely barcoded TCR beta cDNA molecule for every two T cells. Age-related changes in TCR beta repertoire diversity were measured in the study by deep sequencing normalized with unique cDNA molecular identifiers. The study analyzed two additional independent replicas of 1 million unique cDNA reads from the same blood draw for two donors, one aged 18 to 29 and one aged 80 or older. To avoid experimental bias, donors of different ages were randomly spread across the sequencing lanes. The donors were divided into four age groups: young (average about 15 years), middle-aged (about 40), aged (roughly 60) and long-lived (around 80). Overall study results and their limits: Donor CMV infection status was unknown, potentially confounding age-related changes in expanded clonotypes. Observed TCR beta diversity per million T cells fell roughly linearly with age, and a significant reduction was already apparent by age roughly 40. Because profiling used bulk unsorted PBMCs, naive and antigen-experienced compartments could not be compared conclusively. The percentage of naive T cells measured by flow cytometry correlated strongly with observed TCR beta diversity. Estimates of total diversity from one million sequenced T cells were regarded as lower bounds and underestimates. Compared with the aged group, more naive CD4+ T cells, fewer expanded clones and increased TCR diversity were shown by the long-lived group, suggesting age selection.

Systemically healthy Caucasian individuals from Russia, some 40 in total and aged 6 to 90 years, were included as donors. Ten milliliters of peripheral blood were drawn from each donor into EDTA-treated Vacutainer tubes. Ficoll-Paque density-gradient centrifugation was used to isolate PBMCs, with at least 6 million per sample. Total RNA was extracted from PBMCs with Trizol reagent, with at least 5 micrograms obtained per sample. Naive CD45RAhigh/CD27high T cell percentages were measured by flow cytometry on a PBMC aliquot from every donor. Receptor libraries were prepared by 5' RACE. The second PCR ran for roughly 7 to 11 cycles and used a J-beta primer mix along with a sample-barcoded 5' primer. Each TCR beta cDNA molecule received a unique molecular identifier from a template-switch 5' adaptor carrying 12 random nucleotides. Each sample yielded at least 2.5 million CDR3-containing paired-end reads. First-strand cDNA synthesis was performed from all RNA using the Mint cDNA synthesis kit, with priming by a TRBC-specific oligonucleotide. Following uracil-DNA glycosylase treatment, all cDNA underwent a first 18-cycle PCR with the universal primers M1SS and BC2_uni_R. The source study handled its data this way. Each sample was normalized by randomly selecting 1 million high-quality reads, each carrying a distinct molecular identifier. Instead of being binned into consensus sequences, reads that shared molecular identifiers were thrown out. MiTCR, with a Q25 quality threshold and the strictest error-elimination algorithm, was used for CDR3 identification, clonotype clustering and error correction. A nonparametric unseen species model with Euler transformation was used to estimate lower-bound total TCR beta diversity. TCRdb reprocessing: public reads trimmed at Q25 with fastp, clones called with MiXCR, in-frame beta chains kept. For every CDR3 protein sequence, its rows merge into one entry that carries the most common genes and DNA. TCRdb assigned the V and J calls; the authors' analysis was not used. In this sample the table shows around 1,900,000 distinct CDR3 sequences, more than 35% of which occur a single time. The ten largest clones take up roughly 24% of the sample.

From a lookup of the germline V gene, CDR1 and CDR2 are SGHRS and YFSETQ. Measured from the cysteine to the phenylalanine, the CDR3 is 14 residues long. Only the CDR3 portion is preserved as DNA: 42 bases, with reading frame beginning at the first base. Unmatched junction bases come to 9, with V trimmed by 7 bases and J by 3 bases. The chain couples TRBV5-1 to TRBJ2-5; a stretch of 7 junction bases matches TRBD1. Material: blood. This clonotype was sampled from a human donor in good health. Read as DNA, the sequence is TGCGCCAGCGCCAACCTCGGGACAGAAGAGACCCAGTACTTC. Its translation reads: CASANLGTEETQYF.